What follows is one T cell receptor beta chain and its context. Its matching antigen is unknown. DNA at 150 to 250 ng, 25,000 to 35,000 T cell genomes, went into sorted-subset replicate PCRs. Assay used: immunoSEQ multiplex PCR; TCRdb lists only in-frame clones, some missing. Of 2 million to 3 million clones in the sample, 90% to 95% were seen once. The source of the sample is a study of shared clonotypes between healthy human individuals. Study-wide results and limits: As a rule, naive subsets had a larger estimated richness than memory subsets. Clonotype sharing across four donors was observed for around 4.5% of naive CD4 clonotypes.

CDR3 length: 13 amino acids. V shed 6 bases and J shed 4 bases, with 10 bases lying between them. CDR1 and CDR2 (germline): MDHEN, SYDVKM. The sample consisted of naive CD4+ T cells from PBMCs. Stated subset: CD45RA+ positively selected. J is TRBJ1-5 and V is TRBV28, with D possibly TRBD1 on 5 matching bases. This receptor was identified in a man younger than 35 in good health. Some clones in this sample may be carry-over from other donors' samples. The CDR3 loop is CASSWGKNQPQHF. CDR3 DNA: TGTGCCAGCAGCTGGGGGAAAAATCAGCCCCAGCATTTT.